The clone carrying this T cell receptor (beta chain) was observed many times. No antigen is known for it. Amplification targeted TCR beta CDR3 regions from RNA transcripts. A first-round RT-PCR of the TCR CDR3 used the HTBI primer set. MiXCR was run by TCRdb on the multiplex PCR reads, yielding one entry per CDR3 protein. The sample contains about 740,000 distinct CDR3 sequences, around 15% of which appear only once. This CDR3 comprises 13 residues. From germline, CDR1 is SNHLY and CDR2 FYNNEI. The V gene end was trimmed by 6 bases and the J gene end by 8 bases; junction bases not matched to a gene: 4. The data stem from a study of T cells in Graves' hyperthyroidism and ophthalmopathy. General study results and limits: Ophthalmopathy stood apart from stable hyperthyroidism in a 13 V-J model.

Diagnoses used clinical symptoms, serum thyroxine and TRAb, thyroid ultrasound and orbital computed tomography. Sample: blood. J is TRBJ1-6 and V is TRBV2; 7 nucleotides align to TRBD1. The receptor's source is a woman aged 18-29 years with Graves' hyperthyroidism. The CDR3: CASRRTGDSPLHF. Written as DNA, the CDR3 is TGTGCCAGCAGGAGGACAGGAGATTCACCCCTCCACTTT.